The rows below give T cell receptor beta chains drawn from one sample of a study of shared T cell receptors in the human thymus. Assay: immunoSEQ multiplex PCR; the TCRdb copy retains only in-frame clones and omits some. The repertoire has about 660,000 clones, 70% to 90% of them found once; the top ten carry over 0.008%. Separately, the same data were catalogued under a study of human thymus T cells.

The specimen sequenced was thymocytes. The receptor set was obtained from a boy younger than two with a congenital heart defect. CDR3s include the opening cysteine and the closing phenylalanine or tryptophan.

J gene: TRBJ2-1; V gene: TRBV5-1; CDR3 protein: CASSLALLYNEQFF
J gene: TRBJ2-1; V gene: TRBV29-1; CDR3 protein: CSVPGTSGAMIYNEQFF
J gene: TRBJ2-7; V gene: TRBV29-1; CDR3 protein: CSVETRGDRPAYEQYF
J gene: TRBJ1-1; V gene: TRBV19; CDR3 protein: CASVPRFWNTEAFF
J gene: TRBJ2-1; V gene: TRBV6-5; CDR3 protein: CASSCGGGRNEQFF
J gene: TRBJ2-5; V gene: TRBV4-3; CDR3 protein: CASSQETVQRGRRSAQYF
J gene: TRBJ2-3; V gene: TRBV4-3; CDR3 protein: CASSQEGQGSTDTQYF
J gene: TRBJ1-1; V gene: TRBV4-3; CDR3 protein: CASSTRGAKTTEAFF
J gene: TRBJ2-6; V gene: TRBV29-1; CDR3 protein: CSAQGQGFNVLTF
J gene: TRBJ1-1; V gene: TRBV6-4; CDR3 protein: CASSGGPNTEAFF
J gene: TRBJ2-7; V gene: TRBV7-9; CDR3 protein: CASSSGQRTYEQYF
J gene: TRBJ1-1; V gene: TRBV29-1; CDR3 protein: CSVEERGLGYTEAFF
J gene: TRBJ1-1; V gene: TRBV27; CDR3 protein: CASSRGGTEAFF
J gene: TRBJ2-3; V gene: TRBV7-9; CDR3 protein: CASSRRGDTQYF
J gene: TRBJ1-4; V gene: TRBV11-2; CDR3 protein: CASSEREGLFF
J gene: TRBJ1-5; V gene: TRBV19; CDR3 protein: CASSIAGGAQPQHF
J gene: TRBJ2-3; V gene: TRBV5-1; CDR3 protein: CASSSRTSGITDTQYF
J gene: TRBJ1-5; V gene: TRBV4-1; CDR3 protein: CASSLGTVRNQPQHF
J gene: TRBJ2-7; V gene: TRBV4-3; CDR3 protein: CASSQEERGECYEQYF
J gene: TRBJ2-2; V gene: TRBV28; CDR3 protein: CASNTGTNTGELFF
J gene: TRBJ1-5; V gene: TRBV28; CDR3 protein: CASSVPRSRGIYSNQPQHF
J gene: TRBJ2-2; V gene: TRBV9; CDR3 protein: CASSVGAGVNTGELFF
J gene: TRBJ1-4; V gene: TRBV5-4; CDR3 protein: CASSLGRDSNEKLFF
J gene: TRBJ2-7; V gene: TRBV5-1; CDR3 protein: CASARTGPYEQYF
J gene: TRBJ2-1; V gene: TRBV5-4; CDR3 protein: CASSLRRYNEQFF
J gene: TRBJ2-1; V gene: TRBV6-4; CDR3 protein: CASSDSRKGSYEQFF
J gene: TRBJ2-1; V gene: TRBV4-3; CDR3 protein: CASSQEGETESCNEQFF
J gene: TRBJ2-7; V gene: TRBV28; CDR3 protein: CASSYGMRNTYEQYF
J gene: TRBJ2-2; V gene: TRBV28; CDR3 protein: CASSFKGAIGELFF
J gene: TRBJ2-6; V gene: TRBV29-1; CDR3 protein: CSVRGGPGANVLTF
J gene: TRBJ1-1; V gene: TRBV11-1; CDR3 protein: CASSFWMGQNTEAFF
J gene: TRBJ1-4; V gene: TRBV5-6; CDR3 protein: CASHRGNTEKLFF
J gene: TRBJ1-5; V gene: TRBV28; CDR3 protein: CASSSEHVLSRQPQHF
J gene: TRBJ2-7; V gene: TRBV5-8; CDR3 protein: CASSAGTSGGAYEQYF
J gene: TRBJ2-6; V gene: TRBV9; CDR3 protein: CASSPRTGSISSGANVLTF
J gene: TRBJ2-1; V gene: TRBV5-1; CDR3 protein: CASSLRLDYAETTNEQFF
J gene: TRBJ2-1; V gene: TRBV5-1; CDR3 protein: CASSCTGNEQFF
J gene: TRBJ1-2; V gene: TRBV4-3; CDR3 protein: CASRTGGVNGYTF
J gene: TRBJ2-7; V gene: TRBV12-5; CDR3 protein: CASGLSRDSYYEQYF
J gene: TRBJ2-2; V gene: TRBV7-9; CDR3 protein: CASSLARQGEDTGELFF
J gene: TRBJ2-7; V gene: TRBV18; CDR3 protein: CASSGGPQRVSYEQYF
J gene: TRBJ2-7; V gene: TRBV6-1; CDR3 protein: CASSGPTEAYEQYF
J gene: TRBJ1-2; V gene: TRBV7-9; CDR3 protein: CASSPVPTGYNYGYTF
J gene: TRBJ2-7; V gene: TRBV7-2; CDR3 protein: CASSLLPADSGPYEQYF
J gene: TRBJ1-4; V gene: TRBV28; CDR3 protein: CATTRQNHEKLFF
J gene: TRBJ2-7; V gene: TRBV6-5; CDR3 protein: CASSSSQGAYEQYF
J gene: TRBJ1-2; V gene: TRBV19; CDR3 protein: CASFAGFRGYTF
J gene: TRBJ2-7; V gene: TRBV18; CDR3 protein: CASSPESSGTYEQYF
J gene: TRBJ2-2; V gene: TRBV4-3; CDR3 protein: CASSPRDTDTGELFF
J gene: TRBJ2-2; V gene: TRBV4-1; CDR3 protein: CASSFTGNTGELFF
J gene: TRBJ2-3; V gene: TRBV19; CDR3 protein: CASQTSGGTDTQYF
J gene: TRBJ1-5; V gene: TRBV10-1; CDR3 protein: CASRTGLWDQPQHF
J gene: TRBJ2-5; V gene: TRBV27; CDR3 protein: CASTGDRETQYF
J gene: TRBJ2-7; V gene: TRBV5-1; CDR3 protein: CASSLVGDETGSDEQYF
J gene: TRBJ1-2; V gene: TRBV6-1; CDR3 protein: CASRDTGSYGYTF
J gene: TRBJ1-6; V gene: TRBV28; CDR3 protein: CASSLGQGTLSYNSPLHF
J gene: TRBJ2-1; V gene: TRBV11-2; CDR3 protein: CASSSRLAGGGVDEQFF
J gene: TRBJ2-7; V gene: TRBV29-1; CDR3 protein: CSVVNRENSYEQYF
J gene: TRBJ2-3; V gene: TRBV20-1; CDR3 protein: CSAEAGDTQYF
J gene: TRBJ1-5; V gene: TRBV5-4; CDR3 protein: CASSLRPGGPQHF